This is a list of T cell receptor beta chains from one sample in a study of blood T cells in healthy people across ages. In TCRdb, the 5' RACE reads were re-called with MiXCR into one record per CDR3 protein. The profile covers roughly 900,000 distinct CDR3 sequences, with around 46% appearing a single time and around 15% taken by the ten largest. Material for sequencing was blood. The receptors stem from a man aged 30 to 45 in good health. Both conserved end residues are part of each CDR3. Fields, in order: V gene, J gene, D gene, CDR3 protein. A D gene is named only where the DNA matches it firmly.

>TRBV20-1|TRBJ1-5|NA
CSARTDSSNQPQHF
>TRBV10-3|NA|NA
CAISPSGSEQYF
>TRBV4-1|TRBJ2-5|TRBD2
CASSLLSGGMETQYF
>TRBV6-1|TRBJ2-7|NA
CASSWDRRQQYF
>TRBV14|TRBJ2-3|NA
CASSLRRGITDTQYF
>TRBV24-1|TRBJ2-1|NA
CATSGGKGSNEQFF
>TRBV28|TRBJ2-2|NA
CASSSEGRLTGELFF
>TRBV7-2|TRBJ2-5|TRBD1
CASSFRGTGGRETQYF
>TRBV5-4|TRBJ1-2|TRBD1
CASRTGEDYGYTF
>TRBV7-2|TRBJ2-1|NA
CASSLDFYNEQFF
>TRBV18|TRBJ2-7|NA
CASSPGVSDEQYF
>TRBV12-3/TRBV12-4|TRBJ2-5|TRBD1
CASTSGQGRETQYF
>TRBV5-1|TRBJ1-2|TRBD1
CASRSTPGQGYGYTF
>TRBV29-1|TRBJ2-1|NA
CSVDVNNEQFF
>TRBV2|TRBJ1-5|NA
CASRGSRDVSNQPQHF
>TRBV20-1|TRBJ1-2|NA
CSARVGGRTYGYTF
>TRBV7-2|TRBJ2-4|TRBD1
CASSPAGTGKNIQYF
>TRBV6-4|TRBJ2-7|TRBD1
CASSRKGQVTSEQYF
>TRBV7-9|TRBJ2-5|TRBD1
CASSLAGTGGKETQYF
>TRBV4-3|TRBJ2-2|TRBD2
CASSQDLISGGATTGELFF
>TRBV7-2|TRBJ1-1|NA
CASSLGWAAFF
>TRBV7-9|TRBJ2-5|NA
CASSPRDFQETQYF
>TRBV29-1|TRBJ2-3|NA
CSVAAGISTDTQYF
>TRBV7-2|TRBJ1-5|NA
CASSPGAGVSNQPQHF
>TRBV29-1|TRBJ2-1|NA
CSVEEGSGGSEQFF
>TRBV6-6|TRBJ2-1|NA
CASSWEPGYNEQFF
>TRBV7-2|TRBJ1-5|NA
CASSSLATENQPQHF
>TRBV12-3/TRBV12-4|NA|TRBD1
CASSGQGRVETQYF
>TRBV24-1|TRBJ2-3|TRBD2
CATSDPGLAGMSDTQYF
>TRBV6-4|TRBJ2-1|TRBD2
CASSEAGGPVDEQFF
>TRBV7-9|TRBJ1-2|NA
CASSLDGPNYGYTF
>TRBV5-6|TRBJ1-5|NA
CASSLWGTQPQHF